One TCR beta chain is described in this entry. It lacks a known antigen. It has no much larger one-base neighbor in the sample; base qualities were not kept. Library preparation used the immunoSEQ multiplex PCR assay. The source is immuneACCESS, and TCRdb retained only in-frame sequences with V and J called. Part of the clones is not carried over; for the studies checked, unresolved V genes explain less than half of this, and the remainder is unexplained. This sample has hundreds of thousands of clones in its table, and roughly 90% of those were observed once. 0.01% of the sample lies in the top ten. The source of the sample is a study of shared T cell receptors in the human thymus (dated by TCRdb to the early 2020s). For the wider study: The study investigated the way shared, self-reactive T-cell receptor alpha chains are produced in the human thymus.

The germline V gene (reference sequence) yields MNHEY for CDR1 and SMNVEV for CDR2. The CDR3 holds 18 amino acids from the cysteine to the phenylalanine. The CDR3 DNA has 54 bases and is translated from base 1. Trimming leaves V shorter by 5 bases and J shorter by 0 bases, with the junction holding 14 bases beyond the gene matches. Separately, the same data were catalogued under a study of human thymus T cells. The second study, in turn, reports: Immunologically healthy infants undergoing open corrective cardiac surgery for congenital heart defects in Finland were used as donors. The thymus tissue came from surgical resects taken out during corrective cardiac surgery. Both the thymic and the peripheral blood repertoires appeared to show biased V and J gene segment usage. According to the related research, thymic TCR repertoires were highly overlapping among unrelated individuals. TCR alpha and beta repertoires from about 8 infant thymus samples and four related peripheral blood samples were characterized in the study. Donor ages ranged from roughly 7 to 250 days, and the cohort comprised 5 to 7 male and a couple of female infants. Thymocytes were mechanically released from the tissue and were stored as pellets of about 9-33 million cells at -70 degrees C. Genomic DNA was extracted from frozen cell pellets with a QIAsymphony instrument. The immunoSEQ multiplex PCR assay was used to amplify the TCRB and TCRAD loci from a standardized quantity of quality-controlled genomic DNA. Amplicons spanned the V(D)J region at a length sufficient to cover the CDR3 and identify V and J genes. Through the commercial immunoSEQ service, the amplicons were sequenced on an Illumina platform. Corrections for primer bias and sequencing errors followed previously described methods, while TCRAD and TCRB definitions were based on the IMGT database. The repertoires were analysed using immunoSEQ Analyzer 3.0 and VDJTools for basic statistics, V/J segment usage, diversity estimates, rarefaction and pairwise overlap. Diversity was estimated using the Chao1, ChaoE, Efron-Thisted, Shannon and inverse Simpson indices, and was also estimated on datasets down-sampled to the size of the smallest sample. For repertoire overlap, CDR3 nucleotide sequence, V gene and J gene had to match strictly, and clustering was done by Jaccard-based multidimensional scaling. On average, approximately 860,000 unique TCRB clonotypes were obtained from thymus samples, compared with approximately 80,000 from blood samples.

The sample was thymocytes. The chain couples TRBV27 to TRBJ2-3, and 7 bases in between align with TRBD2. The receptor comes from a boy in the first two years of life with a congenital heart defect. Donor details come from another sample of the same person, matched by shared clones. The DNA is TGTGCCAGCAGTCCTCCCGAGGCTAGCGGAACTAGCACAGATACGCAGTATTTT. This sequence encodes CASSPPEASGTSTDTQYF.